A selection of T cell receptor beta chains follows, all from one sample in a study of cytomegalovirus exposure and HLA in healthy donors. Method: immunoSEQ multiplex PCR; TCRdb's copy keeps in-frame clones and lacks some. The sample carries around 71,000 clones, around 95% recorded once. The sequenced sample consisted of PBMCs. The source is a man younger than 30 in good health and CMV-seropositive. Each CDR3 is given with its conserved first and last residue. Fields, in order: V gene, J gene, clone size, D gene, CDR3 protein, CDR3 DNA. The D gene is left open where the match is weak. Part of the rows lack a size; the others show once, few, many or a class for expanded clones.

TRBV18,TRBJ1-2,-,TRBD1,CASSPPGQGTPQLSSNYGYTF,TGTGCCAGCTCACCACCGGGACAGGGGACACCACAACTATCGAGTAACTATGGCTACACCTTC
TRBV19,TRBJ2-5,once,TRBD1,CASKVQGEGETQYF,TGTGCCAGTAAGGTCCAGGGGGAAGGGGAGACCCAGTACTTC
TRBV7-9,TRBJ1-1,-,TRBD1,CASSKRTWDRVVMNTEAFF,TGTGCCAGCAGCAAAAGGACCTGGGACAGAGTAGTCATGAACACTGAAGCTTTCTTT
TRBV7-8,TRBJ2-3,once,-,CASSRWEVKGADTQYF,TGTGCCAGCAGCCGATGGGAGGTGAAGGGAGCAGATACGCAGTATTTT
TRBV29-1,TRBJ1-4,-,TRBD1,CSAAFQGGEKLFF,TGCAGCGCTGCCTTCCAGGGGGGTGAAAAACTGTTTTTT
TRBV18,TRBJ2-5,-,TRBD2,CASSPSRLAGETQYF,TGTGCCAGCTCACCAAGCAGGCTAGCGGGCGAGACCCAGTACTTC
TRBV4-1,TRBJ1-2,-,-,CASSQEWTKREGYTF,TGCGCCAGCAGCCAAGAGTGGACTAAGAGGGAGGGCTACACCTTC
TRBV19,TRBJ2-2,-,TRBD2,CASKLSGTSGNGELFF,TGTGCCAGTAAACTCTCCGGGACTAGCGGGAACGGGGAGCTGTTTTTT
TRBV2,TRBJ2-4,-,-,CAITTGPGIKNIQYF,TGTGCCATTACGACAGGCCCTGGCATAAAAAACATTCAGTACTTC
TRBV7-9,TRBJ1-1,-,-,CASRPMGHMNTEAFF,TGTGCCAGCAGACCCATGGGACATATGAACACTGAAGCTTTCTTT
TRBV2,TRBJ1-2,-,TRBD1,CAGFRTGSNGYTF,TGTGCCGGATTCCGGACAGGGTCCAATGGCTACACCTTC
TRBV7-9,TRBJ1-4,-,TRBD1,CASSWDRVEKLFF,TGTGCCAGCAGCTGGGACAGGGTAGAAAAACTGTTTTTT
TRBV7-3,TRBJ2-7,-,TRBD2,CASSLIAGAGEQYF,TGTGCCAGCAGCCTTATAGCGGGAGCTGGGGAGCAGTACTTC
TRBV7-3,TRBJ2-6,-,TRBD1,CASSRQGSSGANVLTF,TGTGCCAGCAGTAGACAGGGTAGCTCTGGGGCCAACGTCCTGACTTTC
TRBV7-9,TRBJ2-5,-,-,CASSQGKQETQYF,TGTGCCAGCAGCCAGGGAAAACAAGAGACCCAGTACTTC
TRBV11-2,TRBJ2-5,-,-,CASSSYEQGRETQYF,TGTGCCAGCAGCTCCTACGAACAGGGTCGAGAGACCCAGTACTTC
TRBV27,TRBJ1-2,-,TRBD1,CASSSFTGGENYGYTF,TGTGCCAGCAGTTCTTTTACAGGGGGCGAAAACTATGGCTACACCTTC
TRBV6-6,TRBJ1-2,-,-,CASSDLGLGAHGYTF,TGTGCCAGCAGTGACCTAGGGCTGGGGGCCCATGGCTACACCTTC
TRBV7-9,TRBJ2-1,-,-,CASSLVEGANEQFF,TGTGCCAGCAGCTTAGTGGAAGGAGCGAATGAGCAGTTCTTC
TRBV7-9,TRBJ1-6,-,-,CASSQGGSYNSPLHF,TGTGCCAGCAGCCAAGGGGGCTCCTATAATTCACCCCTCCACTTT
TRBV6-1,TRBJ2-3,-,-,CASSEQVQRSTDTQYF,TGTGCCAGCAGTGAACAAGTGCAGCGTAGCACAGATACGCAGTATTTT
TRBV7-9,TRBJ1-4,-,-,CASSGHPNLEEKLFF,TGTGCCAGCAGCGGGCACCCAAATCTGGAAGAAAAACTGTTTTTT
TRBV5-1,TRBJ2-7,-,TRBD2,CASSLGLSGSYEQYF,TGCGCCAGCAGCTTAGGGCTTAGCGGGAGCTACGAGCAGTACTTC
TRBV7-8,TRBJ2-2,once,TRBD2,CASSLGGGYPTGELFF,TGTGCCAGCAGCTTAGGGGGGGGATATCCCACCGGGGAGCTGTTTTTT
TRBV30,TRBJ1-5,-,-,CAWSGNNQPQHF,TGTGCCTGGAGCGGGAACAATCAGCCCCAGCATTTT
TRBV7-9,TRBJ2-5,-,-,CASSLAVTRETQYF,TGTGCCAGCAGCTTAGCCGTAACCCGGGAGACCCAGTACTTC
TRBV5-4,TRBJ2-3,-,TRBD2,CASSLDPGGRATDTQYF,TGTGCCAGCAGCTTGGACCCGGGCGGGAGGGCTACAGATACGCAGTATTTT
TRBV4-1,TRBJ2-2,-,TRBD2,CASSQVHSGIGTGELFF,TGCGCCAGCAGCCAAGTTCATAGCGGGATTGGCACCGGGGAGCTGTTTTTT
TRBV19,TRBJ2-2,-,TRBD2,CASSPHTVGLAGELFF,TGTGCCAGTAGTCCTCATACAGTCGGACTAGCCGGGGAGCTGTTTTTT
TRBV18,TRBJ2-4,-,TRBD1,CASSPPGQGSKNIQYF,TGTGCCAGCTCGCCACCGGGACAGGGGTCCAAAAACATTCAGTACTTC
TRBV29-1,TRBJ1-2,-,-,CSVGQGSTNYGYTF,TGCAGCGTTGGCCAGGGGTCTACTAACTATGGCTACACCTTC
TRBV30,TRBJ2-5,-,TRBD2,CAWAGGSGETQYF,TGTGCCTGGGCGGGGGGATCAGGAGAGACCCAGTACTTC
TRBV7-8,TRBJ2-7,-,TRBD1,CASSSTGQGRGLSYEQYF,TGTGCCAGCAGCTCCACCGGACAGGGAAGGGGGCTCTCCTACGAGCAGTACTTC
TRBV5-4,TRBJ1-3,-,TRBD1,CASSLAGDSSGNTIYF,TGTGCCAGCAGCTTGGCCGGGGACAGCTCTGGAAACACCATATATTTT
TRBV19,TRBJ1-5,-,TRBD1,CASRRGRHNQPQHF,TGTGCCAGTAGGAGGGGGCGGCATAATCAGCCCCAGCATTTT
TRBV7-3,TRBJ2-1,-,-,CASSLLGRSNEQFF,TGTGCCAGCAGCTTATTAGGGAGAAGTAATGAGCAGTTCTTC
TRBV9,TRBJ2-1,-,-,CASSVGTSWGAYNEQFF,TGTGCCAGCAGCGTAGGTACGTCGTGGGGCGCCTACAATGAGCAGTTCTTC
TRBV5-1,TRBJ2-1,-,-,CASSLLARGAYNEQFF,TGCGCCAGCAGCTTGCTAGCGAGAGGAGCCTACAATGAGCAGTTCTTC
TRBV11-2,TRBJ2-6,once,-,CASSLGRLSGANVLTF,TGTGCCAGCAGCTTGGGGCGATTATCTGGGGCCAACGTCCTGACTTTC
TRBV27,TRBJ2-6,-,TRBD1,CASSLQGATGANVLTF,TGTGCCAGCAGTTTGCAGGGGGCTACTGGGGCCAACGTCCTGACTTTC
TRBV2,TRBJ1-2,-,TRBD1,CASWGTDNYGYTF,TGTGCCAGCTGGGGGACAGACAACTATGGCTACACCTTC
TRBV9,TRBJ2-1,-,TRBD2,CASSVGRLAGGPGNEQFF,TGTGCCAGCAGCGTAGGTCGCCTAGCGGGGGGGCCGGGCAATGAGCAGTTCTTC
TRBV19,TRBJ2-3,-,TRBD1,CASSNRRTGPDTQYF,TGTGCCAGCTCAAATCGGAGGACAGGCCCAGATACGCAGTATTTT
TRBV5-1,TRBJ2-3,-,TRBD2,CASSRTSGRTGDTQYF,TGCGCCAGCAGCCGGACTAGCGGGAGGACGGGAGATACGCAGTATTTT
TRBV18,TRBJ2-7,once,-,CASSPDISGLSYEQYF,TGTGCCAGCTCACCGGACATTTCGGGCCTCTCCTACGAGCAGTACTTC
TRBV18,TRBJ1-2,-,TRBD1,CASSAGTDYLYGYTF,TGTGCCAGCTCAGCTGGGACAGACTACCTTTATGGCTACACCTTC
TRBV5-6,TRBJ1-4,-,TRBD1,CASRGQENEKLFF,TGTGCCAGCCGGGGACAGGAAAATGAAAAACTGTTTTTT
TRBV6-1,TRBJ1-1,-,-,CASIAAYTEAFF,TGTGCCAGCATAGCTGCGTACACTGAAGCTTTCTTT
TRBV12-5,TRBJ1-5,-,TRBD1,CASGFGDSPNQPQHF,TGTGCTAGTGGTTTTGGGGACAGCCCCAATCAGCCCCAGCATTTT
TRBV2,TRBJ1-5,-,TRBD1,CASRTGGQPQHF,TGTGCCAGCAGGACAGGGGGTCAGCCCCAGCATTTT
TRBV6-1,TRBJ1-2,-,-,CASSEGGLNGYTF,TGTGCCAGCAGTGAAGGAGGGTTGAACGGCTACACCTTC
TRBV6-1,TRBJ1-5,-,-,CASSELLGRAGNQPQHF,TGTGCCAGCAGTGAACTCCTCGGTAGAGCAGGGAATCAGCCCCAGCATTTT
TRBV6-1,TRBJ1-3,-,-,CASSYRNTIYF,TGTGCCAGCAGTTACCGGAACACCATATATTTT
TRBV18,TRBJ2-7,once,-,CASSPPGISYEQYF,TGTGCCAGCTCACCACCTGGCATTTCCTACGAGCAGTACTTC
TRBV7-3,TRBJ1-1,-,TRBD1,CASSQSRDSEAFF,TGTGCCAGCAGCCAATCCCGGGACAGTGAAGCTTTCTTT